This record covers a single T cell receptor beta chain. Its antigen remains unidentified. No base quality information exists; no much larger clone differs at one position. The data were obtained in a study of blood T cells in healthy people across ages (dated by TCRdb to 2015 to 2017). At the level of the whole study: In model experiments, template switching captured roughly one uniquely barcoded TCR beta cDNA molecule for every two T cells. To track age-related changes in TCR beta repertoire diversity, the study relied on deep sequencing normalized with unique cDNA molecular identifiers. The donors were divided into four age groups: young (average around 16 years), middle-aged (over 35), aged (roughly 60) and long-lived (82). Donors of different ages were randomly distributed across sequencing lanes to avoid experimental bias. For two donors (one aged 18 to 30 and one aged 80 or older), the study analyzed two additional independent replicas of 1 million unique cDNA reads from the same blood draw. The paper as a whole reports these results and caveats: Estimates of total diversity based on one million sequenced T cells were regarded as lower bounds and as underestimates. Compared with the aged group, the long-lived group had more naive CD4+ T cells, fewer expanded clones and increased TCR diversity, a pattern suggesting age selection. A strong correlation was found between observed TCR beta diversity and the percentage of naive T cells measured by flow cytometry. The CMV infection status of donors was not known, potentially confounding age-related changes in expanded clonotypes. As age increased, observed TCR beta diversity per million T cells dropped in a roughly linear way, and a significant reduction was already evident by age 40. Bulk unsorted PBMC profiling prevented conclusive comparison of naive and antigen-experienced compartments.

Libraries were made using 5' RACE. A second PCR of roughly 7 to 12 cycles was run with a J-beta primer mix and a sample-barcoded 5' primer. A template-switch 5' adaptor carrying 12 random nucleotides introduced a unique molecular identifier onto each TCR beta cDNA molecule. At least 2.5 million CDR3-containing paired-end reads were obtained from each sample. First-strand cDNA was synthesized from all RNA with the Mint cDNA synthesis kit, primed by a TRBC-specific oligonucleotide. Following uracil-DNA glycosylase treatment, a first 18-cycle PCR with universal primers M1SS and BC2_uni_R was performed on all cDNA. On the authors' methods: For normalization, 1 million high-quality reads were randomly selected from each sample, with every read carrying a distinct molecular identifier. Reads with shared molecular identifiers were discarded instead of being binned into consensus sequences. MiTCR, with a Q25 quality threshold and the strictest error-elimination algorithm, was used for CDR3 identification, clonotype clustering and error correction. A nonparametric unseen species model with Euler transformation was used to estimate lower-bound total TCR beta diversity. TCRdb's own reprocessing of the public reads used fastp at Q25 and MiXCR and kept productive beta chains. Entries that share a CDR3 protein sequence are merged under the most common genes and DNA. In this record, the V and J calls reflect TCRdb's handling and not the investigators' own analysis. This sample is represented by some 1,800,000 distinct CDR3 sequences; roughly 43% of them were singletons. The ten largest account for roughly 23% of the sample.

The donors were under 40 Caucasian individuals from Russia, aged about 6 to 95 years, who were systemically healthy. Ten milliliters of peripheral blood were drawn from each donor into EDTA-treated Vacutainer tubes. Ficoll-Paque density-gradient centrifugation was used to isolate PBMCs, with at least 7 million obtained per sample. Trizol reagent was used to extract total RNA from the PBMCs, yielding at least 5 micrograms per sample. For every donor, an aliquot of PBMCs went through flow cytometry to measure the percentages of naive CD45RAhigh/CD27high T cells. Taken from cysteine to phenylalanine, the CDR3 has 14 residues. The retained sequence is limited to the CDR3, 42 bases, with the frame set at the first base. Cut back by 4 bases and 2 bases, the V and J ends lie 12 bases apart. The germline V gene provides CDR1 SGHRS and CDR2 YFSETQ.

The receptor comes from a human donor in good health. The rearrangement joined TRBV5-1 to TRBJ2-5, with the D gene tentatively TRBD1 or TRBD2, based on 6 matching bases in each. Sequences were obtained from blood. In nucleotides, the sequence is TGCGCCAGCAGCACAGGGACTTCTCAAGAGACCCAGTACTTC. It translates to CASSTGTSQETQYF.